This TCR beta chain appears in the sequencing data of a study of blood T cell repertoires in COVID-19. For the study at large: T cells, B-cell-depleted T cells, or PBMCs supplied cDNA or gDNA.

V dropped 4 bases and J dropped 4; count of bases not matched to a gene: 5. Germline CDR1 reads SGHDN; CDR2 reads FVKESK. The CDR3 extends over 15 amino acids. In the original workflow: Using reference gene primer amplification, nucleated cell counts were estimated. Only in-frame clones appear in the TCRdb table, and some are missing; sequencing was by immunoSEQ multiplex PCR. D and trimming were read from the DNA, whereas the V and J calls and clone size are those reported in that table. The sample carries 250,000 or so clones, around nine tenths recorded once. This sequence was found in a man between 40 and 49 years old with active or convalescent COVID-19. The sample was peripheral blood. The chain links TRBV14 to TRBJ2-2, with 8 bases aligning to TRBD1. In DNA, the CDR3 is TGTGCCAGCAGCCGGGACAGGATCGGCACCGGGGAGCTGTTTTTT. This sequence encodes CASSRDRIGTGELFF.